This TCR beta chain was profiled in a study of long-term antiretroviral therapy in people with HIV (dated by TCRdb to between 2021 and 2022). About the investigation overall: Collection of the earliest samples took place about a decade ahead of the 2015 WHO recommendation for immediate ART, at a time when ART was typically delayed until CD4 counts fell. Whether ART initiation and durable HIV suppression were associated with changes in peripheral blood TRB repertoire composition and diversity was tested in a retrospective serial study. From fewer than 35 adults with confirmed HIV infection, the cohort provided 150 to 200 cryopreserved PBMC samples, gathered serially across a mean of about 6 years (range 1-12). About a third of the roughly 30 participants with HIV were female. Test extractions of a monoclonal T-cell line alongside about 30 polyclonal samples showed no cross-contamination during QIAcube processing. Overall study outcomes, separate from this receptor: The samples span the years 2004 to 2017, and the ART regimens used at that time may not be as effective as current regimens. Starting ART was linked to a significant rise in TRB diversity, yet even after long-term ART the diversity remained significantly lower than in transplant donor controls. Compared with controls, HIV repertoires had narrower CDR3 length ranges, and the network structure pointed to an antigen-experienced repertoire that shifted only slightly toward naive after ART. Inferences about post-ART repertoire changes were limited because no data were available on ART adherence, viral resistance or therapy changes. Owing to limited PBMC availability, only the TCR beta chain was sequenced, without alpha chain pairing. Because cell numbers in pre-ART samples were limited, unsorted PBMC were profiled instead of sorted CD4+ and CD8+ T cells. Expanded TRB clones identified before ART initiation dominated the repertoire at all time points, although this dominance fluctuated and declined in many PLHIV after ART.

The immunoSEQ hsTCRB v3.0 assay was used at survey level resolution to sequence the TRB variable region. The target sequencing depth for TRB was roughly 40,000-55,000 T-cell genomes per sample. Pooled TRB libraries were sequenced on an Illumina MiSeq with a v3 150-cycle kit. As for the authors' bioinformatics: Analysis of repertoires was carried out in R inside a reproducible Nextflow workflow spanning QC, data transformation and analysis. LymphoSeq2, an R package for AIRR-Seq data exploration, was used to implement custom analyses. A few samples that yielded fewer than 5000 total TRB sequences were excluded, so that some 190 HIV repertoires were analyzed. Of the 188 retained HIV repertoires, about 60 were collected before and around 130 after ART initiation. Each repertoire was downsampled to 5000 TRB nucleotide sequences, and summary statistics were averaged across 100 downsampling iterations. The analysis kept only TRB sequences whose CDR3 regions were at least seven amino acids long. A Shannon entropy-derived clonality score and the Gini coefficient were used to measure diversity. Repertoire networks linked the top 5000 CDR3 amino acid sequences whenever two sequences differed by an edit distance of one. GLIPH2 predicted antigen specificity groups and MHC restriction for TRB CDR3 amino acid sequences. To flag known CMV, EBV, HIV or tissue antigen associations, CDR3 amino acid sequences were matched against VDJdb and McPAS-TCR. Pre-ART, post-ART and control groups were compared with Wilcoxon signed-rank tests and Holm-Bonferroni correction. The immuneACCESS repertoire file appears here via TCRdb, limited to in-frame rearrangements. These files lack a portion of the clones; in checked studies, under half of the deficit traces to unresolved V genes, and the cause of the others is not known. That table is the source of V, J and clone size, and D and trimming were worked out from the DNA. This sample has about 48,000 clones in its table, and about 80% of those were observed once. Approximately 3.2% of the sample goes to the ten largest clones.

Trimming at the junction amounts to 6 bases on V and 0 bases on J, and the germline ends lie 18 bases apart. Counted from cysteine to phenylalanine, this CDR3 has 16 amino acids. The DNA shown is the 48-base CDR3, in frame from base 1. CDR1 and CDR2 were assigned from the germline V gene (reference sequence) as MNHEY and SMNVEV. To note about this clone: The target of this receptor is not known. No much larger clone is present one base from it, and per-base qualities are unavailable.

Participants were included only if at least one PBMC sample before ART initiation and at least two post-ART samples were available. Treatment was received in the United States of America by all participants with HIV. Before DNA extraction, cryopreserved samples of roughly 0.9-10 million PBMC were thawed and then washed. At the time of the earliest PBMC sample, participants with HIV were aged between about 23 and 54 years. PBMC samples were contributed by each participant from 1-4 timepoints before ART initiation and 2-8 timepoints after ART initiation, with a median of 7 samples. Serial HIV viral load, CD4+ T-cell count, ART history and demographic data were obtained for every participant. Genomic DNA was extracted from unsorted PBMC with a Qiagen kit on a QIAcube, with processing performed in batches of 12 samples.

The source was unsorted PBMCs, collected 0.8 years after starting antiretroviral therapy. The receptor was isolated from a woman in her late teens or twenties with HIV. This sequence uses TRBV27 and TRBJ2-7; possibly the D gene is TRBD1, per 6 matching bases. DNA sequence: TGTGCCAGCAGCATTGGTTGGGGGCAATCCTCCTACGAGCAGTACTTC. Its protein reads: CASSIGWGQSSYEQYF.